This T cell receptor beta chain emerged from a study of shared clonotypes between healthy human individuals. V was pared by 5 bases and J by 0 bases, with 14 bases between. The CDR3 loop spans 17 amino acids. Germline V lookup: CDR1 SGHTA, CDR2 FQGTGA. Produced via immunoSEQ multiplex PCR; TCRdb's table is partial and in-frame only. The sample holds approximately 2,000,000 clones, 85% to 95% seen once. Input material: naive CD4+ T cells from PBMCs. Noted subset: CD45RA+ positively selected. The receptor comes from a man aged 18 to 30 in good health. Some clones in this sample may be carry-over from other donors' samples. This chain connects TRBV7-3 to TRBJ2-6; D gene uncertain. CDR3 sequence: CASSPRTDPSGANVLTF. For the CDR3, the DNA is TGTGCCAGCAGCCCACGGACGGATCCCTCTGGGGCCAACGTCCTGACTTTC.